The 23 T cell receptor beta chains below come from one sample, sequenced in a study of OX40 agonist ivuxolimab in advanced cancers. Method: immunoSEQ multiplex PCR; TCRdb's copy keeps in-frame clones and lacks some. The sample contains over 75,000 clones, roughly 91% of which appear only once. Material: CD4+ or CD8+ T cells sorted from blood, obtained in a trial of the OX40 agonist ivuxolimab. All receptors come from an adult with an advanced solid tumor such as melanoma, head and neck, liver or kidney cancer.

The chain has TRBV7-9 and TRBJ1-1, with a possible D match to TRBD1 (5 bases). This CDR3 spans 15 amino acids. CDR1 is SEHNR, CDR2 FQNEAQ, per germline (reference sequence). The V and J ends lost 5 bases and 6 bases respectively, with 19 bases between them. The CDR3 DNA reads as TGTGCCAGCAGCCCCCCCGGCCGGGGGATCGCTGAAGCTTTCTTT. This translates into CASSPPGRGIAEAFF.

This chain links TRBV27 with TRBJ1-6, with D perhaps TRBD1 (5 bases). The CDR3 has 15 residues. Deletions cut 6 bases from V and 9 bases from J, with 18 bases between. Looked up from germline, CDR1 is MNHEY and CDR2 is SMNVEV (reference sequence). The CDR3 loop is CASRQGGTGVSPLHF. In DNA form, the CDR3 reads TGTGCCAGCAGACAAGGAGGGACTGGAGTTTCACCCCTCCACTTT.

The chain couples TRBV5-1 to TRBJ2-2; no definite D call. V was clipped by 0 bases and J by 6 bases, with 12 bases between them. This CDR3 spans 15 amino acids. CDR1 is SGHRS, CDR2 YFSETQ, per germline. The chain's CDR3 is CASSLAPRGAGELFF. The CDR3 DNA reads as TGCGCCAGCAGCTTGGCTCCCCGAGGCGCCGGGGAGCTGTTTTTT.

This clone has more than one count but fewer than ten. The V call is TRBV20-1, the J call TRBJ1-2; D is undetermined. This CDR3 has 9 amino acids. Germline CDR1 DFQATT, CDR2 SNEGSKA (reference sequence). Trimming pared 4 bases from V and 6 bases from J, leaving 3 bases between. CDR3 protein: CSANHGYTF. In DNA form, the CDR3 reads TGCAGTGCTAATCATGGCTACACCTTC.

This chain links TRBV2 with TRBJ2-5, with 11 nucleotides matching TRBD2. Trimming took 3 bases from V and 5 from J; bases not matched to a gene: 5. Germline CDR1 is SNHLY and CDR2 is FYNNEI. The CDR3 runs 15 residues. The CDR3 coding sequence is TGTGCCAGCAGTGAGTTAGCGGGAGGGAGGGAGACCCAGTACTTC. Translating gives CASSELAGGRETQYF.

The V and J genes are TRBV7-3 and TRBJ2-2, with D unresolved. CDR1 and CDR2 (germline): SGHTA, FQGTGA. This CDR3 spans 17 amino acids. Trimming took 6 bases from V and 0 from J, leaving 17 bases between them. The CDR3 nucleotides read TGTGCCAGCAGGAATTCGGGCACCACCCCGAACACCGGGGAGCTGTTTTTT. Translated: CASRNSGTTPNTGELFF.

This clone was recorded a few times. The chain couples TRBV6-1 to TRBJ2-7; D is perhaps TRBD2 (6 bases). Germline V gene sequence: CDR1 MNHNS, CDR2 SASEGT. The CDR3 has 13 residues. Trimming left V 7 bases short and J 6 bases short, with 16 bases between. Here the CDR3 reads CASTGSLGTEQYF. The CDR3 DNA follows: TGTGCCAGCACCGGGAGCTTGGGCACCGAGCAGTACTTC.

The chain combines TRBV7-9 with TRBJ1-1; D gene unclear. CDR1 and CDR2 from the germline V gene are SEHNR and FQNEAQ (reference sequence). Trimming shortened V by 6 bases and J by 5 bases, and 7 bases separated the two germline ends. The length of the CDR3 is 11 residues. The CDR3 reads CASRMSTEAFF. The CDR3 DNA is TGTGCCAGCAGGATGTCGACTGAAGCTTTCTTT.

V gene TRBV5-6 combines with J gene TRBJ2-3; D is perhaps TRBD1 or TRBD2 (5 bases each). V gave up 5 bases and J gave up 0 bases, with 13 bases separating them. From germline, CDR1 is SGHDT and CDR2 YYEEEE. The CDR3 length is 15 residues. The CDR3 DNA sequence: TGTGCCAGCAGACCCGGGACCCTTAGCACAGATACGCAGTATTTT. Translated, it gives CASRPGTLSTDTQYF.

This sequence joins TRBV5-6 and TRBJ2-2; D is undetermined. This CDR3 contains 15 residues. The V gene lost 2 bases and the J gene lost 7 bases, with 15 bases spanning the gap. Germline V gene sequence: CDR1 SGHDT, CDR2 YYEEEE. The CDR3 loop is CASSFLGQHGGELFF. In DNA, the CDR3 is TGTGCCAGCAGCTTTTTAGGGCAGCACGGCGGGGAGCTGTTTTTT.

CDR3 loop: CASRPGTGHNSPLHF. CDR3 DNA sequence: TGTGCCAGCAGACCCGGGACAGGACATAATTCACCCCTCCACTTT. The V and J genes are TRBV2 and TRBJ1-6; the match to TRBD1 covers 8 bases. Germline V gene lookup returns CDR1 SNHLY and CDR2 FYNNEI. The CDR3 loop spans 15 amino acids. V trimming: 6 bases; J trimming: 5 bases; junction bases outside the gene matches: 6. Complete variable domain (other parts from reference TRBV2 and TRBJ1-6): EPEVTQTPSHQVTQMGQEVILRCVPISNHLYFYWYRQILGQKVEFLVSFYNNEISEKSEIFDDQFSVERPDGSNFTLKIRSTKLEDSAMYFCASRPGTGHNSPLHFGNGTRLTVT.

The chain carries TRBV28 and TRBJ2-1, with TRBD1 matching 9 bases. The CDR3 runs 16 residues. With V trimmed by 5 bases and J by 9 bases, 14 bases remained unmatched. Per germline, CDR1 MDHEN and CDR2 SYDVKM. The CDR3, as DNA: TGTGCCAGCAGTCTGCGGGACAGGGTGAGAGGGGTTGAGCAGTTCTTC. This codes for CASSLRDRVRGVEQFF.

The V gene is TRBV29-1, the J gene TRBJ1-2; 10 positions match TRBD1. The V gene's germline CDR1 is SQVTM and CDR2 ANQGSEA. The trim removed 7 bases at V and 7 bases at J, leaving 6 bases unmatched. There are 12 residues in the CDR3. The CDR3 region is CSAGQGEGGYTF. The CDR3 DNA reads as TGCAGCGCCGGACAGGGGGAGGGTGGCTACACCTTC.

CDR3 protein: CAWSVSENQPQHF. CDR3 nucleotides: TGTGCCTGGAGTGTGTCGGAGAATCAGCCCCAGCATTTT. The rearrangement links TRBV30 to TRBJ1-5, with D hard to call. Germline values: CDR1 GTSNPN, CDR2 SVGIG (reference sequence). Trimming took 0 bases from V and 4 from J, leaving 7 bases between them. This CDR3 has 13 amino acids.

This clone came up once. The chain uses TRBV30 and TRBJ2-7; tentatively, D is TRBD1 or TRBD2 (5 bases each). The V gene's germline CDR1 is GTSNPN and CDR2 SVGIG (reference sequence). Trimming removed 0 bases at V and 5 bases at J, with 11 bases between. The CDR3 runs to 13 residues. CDR3 in amino acids: CAWSVLTGHEQYF. Here the CDR3 DNA reads TGTGCCTGGAGTGTATTAACGGGGCACGAGCAGTACTTC.

This chain joins TRBV7-9 and TRBJ2-6; 7 positions agree with TRBD1. The CDR3 is 16 residues long. The V gene end was trimmed by 3 bases and the J gene end by 4 bases; junction bases not matched to a gene: 6. The germline V gene has CDR1 SEHNR and CDR2 FQNEAQ (reference sequence). In DNA form, the CDR3 reads TGTGCCAGCAGCTTTAAGGGGGCGAGGGGGGCCAACGTCCTGACTTTC. This encodes CASSFKGARGANVLTF.

The rearrangement uses TRBV7-2 and TRBJ2-3, with 7 bases aligning to TRBD1. The germline V gene has CDR1 SGHTA and CDR2 FQGNSA. The V segment lost 4 bases and the J segment 0 bases; nucleotides outside the gene matches: 13. CDR3 length: 18 amino acids. CDR3 amino acids: CASSSREVQGPSTDTQYF. Here the CDR3 DNA reads TGTGCCAGCAGCTCGAGGGAAGTACAGGGGCCTAGCACAGATACGCAGTATTTT.

CDR3 sequence (DNA): TGTGCCACGGCCCCGGGAGGGACAGGGGGCGACTATGGCTACACCTTC. Translating it yields CATAPGGTGGDYGYTF. V usage is TRBV28 and J usage is TRBJ1-2; 12 positions match TRBD1. The trim removed 10 bases at V and 3 bases at J, leaving 12 bases unmatched. CDR1 and CDR2 from the germline V gene are MDHEN and SYDVKM. This CDR3 region has 16 residues.

V is TRBV6-6 and J is TRBJ1-5; unclear D gene. The CDR3 contains 16 residues. Looked up from germline, CDR1 is MNHNY and CDR2 is SVGAGI (reference sequence). V lost 6 bases to trimming and J lost 7 bases, with 22 bases between them. The CDR3 nucleotides are TGTGCCAGCAGGCCTTCTACAATAGGGCTTTACCAGCCCCAGCATTTT. It specifies CASRPSTIGLYQPQHF.

The chain has TRBV5-6 and TRBJ2-3; D could derive from TRBD1 or TRBD2 (6 bases each). This CDR3 spans 17 amino acids. Germline V gene sequence: CDR1 SGHDT, CDR2 YYEEEE. Deletions cut 4 bases from V and 3 bases from J, with 21 bases between. The CDR3 DNA reads as TGTGCCAGCAGCCAAAGAACCAGGGGACTGGGGACAGATACGCAGTATTTT. It codes for CASSQRTRGLGTDTQYF.

The gene calls are TRBV11-3 and TRBJ2-3; no clear D gene. CDR1 and CDR2 from the germline V gene are SGHNT and YENEEA. Between the trimmed V and J ends, which lost 1 base and 8 bases, there was a span of 10 bases. There are 13 residues in the CDR3. CDR3 DNA sequence: TGTGCCAGCAGCTTAGGTGGCGTGGGTACGCAGTATTTT. It specifies CASSLGGVGTQYF.

The chain joins TRBV29-1 to TRBJ2-7, with 7 positions matching TRBD2. The germline V gene has CDR1 SQVTM and CDR2 ANQGSEA. J lost 3 bases, V lost 4 bases, and 9 bases had no gene match. CDR3 length: 14 residues. CDR3 sequence reads: CSVAGLADFYEQYF. The CDR3 nucleotides read TGCAGCGTTGCCGGGCTAGCGGATTTCTACGAGCAGTACTTC.

The V call is TRBV4-1, the J call TRBJ1-1; possibly TRBD1 for D (5 bases). CDR3 length equals 13 residues. In germline, CDR1 is MGHRA, CDR2 YSYEKL. V was trimmed by 6 bases and J by 1 base, leaving 9 bases between them. The CDR3 is CASSRTGNTEAFF. DNA of the CDR3: TGCGCCAGCAGTCGCACAGGGAACACTGAAGCTTTCTTT.